Shown below are 23 T cell receptor beta chains from a single sample sequenced in a study of T cells in Graves' hyperthyroidism and ophthalmopathy. TCR beta CDR3 region amplification was performed from RNA transcripts. With the HTBI primer set, the TCR CDR3 went through a first round of RT-PCR. MiXCR, run by TCRdb on the multiplex PCR reads, gives a single entry per CDR3 protein. Of about 400,000 distinct CDR3 sequences listed, over 12% are singletons. Sample: blood. The receptors originated from a man aged 18 to 30 with Graves' ophthalmopathy.

This clonotype came up many times. This chain uses TRBV20-1 with TRBJ2-5; 8 nucleotides line up with TRBD2. The ends lost 2 bases at V and 1 base at J; junction bases unmatched: 9. From germline, CDR1 is DFQATT and CDR2 SNEGSKA (reference sequence). The CDR3 totals 16 residues. CDR3 in amino acids: CSARPGTSSSQETQYF. CDR3 nucleotides: TGCAGTGCTAGACCGGGGACTAGTTCGTCCCAAGAGACCCAGTACTTC.

This clonotype was seen at least ten times. The gene calls are TRBV10-3 and TRBJ2-1, with 9 positions matching TRBD2. V trimming: 5 bases; J trimming: 6 bases; junction bases outside the gene matches: 11. The V gene's germline CDR1 is ENHRY and CDR2 SYGVKD. The CDR3 spans 16 residues. The CDR3 region is CAISSSGNRVSNEQFF. CDR3 nucleotide sequence: TGTGCCATCAGTTCTAGCGGGAACCGAGTTAGCAATGAGCAGTTCTTC.

In this sample, this clonotype turned up once. The chain links TRBV29-1 to TRBJ1-5; 9 positions match TRBD1. The CDR3 contains 13 residues. The trim removed 5 bases at V and 6 bases at J, leaving 5 bases unmatched. The germline V gene encodes CDR1 SQVTM and CDR2 ANQGSEA. The CDR3 region has the DNA TGCAGCGTTAGCGGGACAGGGAGTCAGCCCCAGCATTTT. Translation: CSVSGTGSQPQHF.

The CDR3 sequence: CASTKRQGAYEQYF. The CDR3 region has the DNA TGTGCCAGCACCAAACGACAGGGGGCCTACGAGCAGTACTTC. This sequence joins TRBV11-2 and TRBJ2-7; 9 nucleotides align to TRBD1. The CDR3 is 14 residues long. Losses at the gene ends were 7 bases for V and 2 bases for J; bases not matched to a gene: 6. Germline V CDR1 and CDR2: SGHAT, FQNNGV.

This clonotype was detected ten times or more. This chain links TRBV12-3 or TRBV12-4 with TRBJ1-2, with D perhaps TRBD1 (5 bases). The CDR3 length is 14 residues. V lost 5 bases, J lost 7 bases, and 17 bases lay in between. CDR3 region: CASSHAGRPAGYTF. In DNA form, the CDR3 reads TGTGCCAGCAGTCACGCGGGACGGCCAGCTGGCTACACCTTC.

At least ten counts were recorded for this clonotype. The chain is built from TRBV12-5 and TRBJ1-3, with D possibly TRBD1 on 5 matching bases. Trimming removed 4 bases at V and 4 bases at J, with 17 bases between. The germline gives CDR1 LGHNT, CDR2 FRNRAP. The CDR3 is made up of 16 amino acids. CDR3 residues: CASGSLFEGTGNTIYF. CDR3 coding DNA: TGTGCTAGTGGTTCCCTGTTCGAGGGGACGGGAAACACCATATATTTT.

This clonotype was observed at least ten times. The J gene is TRBJ2-1, the V gene TRBV5-5, with 12 bases matching TRBD2. CDR3 length: 16 residues. The germline CDR1 and CDR2 sequences are SGHKS and YYEKEE (reference sequence). Trimming cost V 4 bases and J 7 bases; bases outside gene matches: 9. CDR3 in DNA: TGTGCCAGCAGCCCATCAGGACTAGCGGGGATAAATGAGCAGTTCTTC. Its protein is CASSPSGLAGINEQFF. Together with reference TRBV5-5 and TRBJ2-1, the CDR3 gives the full variable domain: DAGVTQSPTHLIKTRGQQVTLRCSPISGHKSVSWYQQVLGQGPQFIFQYYEKEERGRGNFPDRFSARQFPNYSSELNVNALLLGDSALYLCASSPSGLAGINEQFFGPGTRLTVL.

This clonotype was observed many times. The J gene is TRBJ2-1, the V gene TRBV24-1, with 10 nucleotides matching TRBD1. The CDR3 has 15 residues. The junction had 4 bases not matched to a gene; V was cut back by 4 bases and J by 5 bases. Germline V lookup: CDR1 KGHDR, CDR2 SFDVKD. CDR3 in DNA: TGTGCCACCAGTGACGTCGGGACAGGGGACAATGAGCAGTTCTTC. Its translation: CATSDVGTGDNEQFF.

This clonotype has at least ten counts. The chain joins TRBV12-3 or TRBV12-4 to TRBJ1-2; D might be TRBD1 (6 bases). The CDR3 sequence is 13 residues long. V lost 5 bases and J 4 bases, leaving 11 bases between the germline ends. CDR3 nucleotide sequence: TGTGCCAGCAGTAGGGGGGCGCGCTATGGCTACACCTTC. It yields the protein CASSRGARYGYTF.

This clonotype was picked up many times. The rearrangement joins TRBV7-3 to TRBJ2-1, with 8 bases lining up with TRBD1. This CDR3 has 15 amino acids. Germline trimming cut 2 bases from V and 7 bases from J; bases unmatched to any gene: 7. Germline assignment: CDR1 SGHTA and CDR2 FQGTGA. The CDR3 DNA reads TGTGCCAGCAGCTTACAGGGCCAGGGGGCAAATGAGCAGTTCTTC. Protein product: CASSLQGQGANEQFF. Looking up the rest from reference TRBV7-3 and TRBJ2-1 gives the full variable domain: GAGVSQTPSNKVTEKGKYVELRCDPISGHTALYWYRQSLGQGPEFLIYFQGTGAADDSGLPNDRFFAVRPEGSVSTLKIQRTERGDSAVYLCASSLQGQGANEQFFGPGTRLTVL.

This clonotype occurred a few times. The chain combines TRBV7-6 with TRBJ1-1, with 9 nucleotides matching TRBD1. Germline-derived CDR1 and CDR2 are SGHVS and FNYEAQ. J was trimmed by 6 bases and V by 7 bases; bases with no gene match: 6. The CDR3 runs 13 residues. The CDR3 DNA is TGTGCCAGCAAAGGGACAGGGTCGGCTGAAGCTTTCTTT. Translation gives CASKGTGSAEAFF.

Many counts were recorded for this clonotype. V is TRBV11-2 and J is TRBJ1-4; TRBD1 matches 7 bases. Trimming removed 3 bases from V and 7 bases from J; junction bases left unmatched: 5. The germline V gene encodes CDR1 SGHAT and CDR2 FQNNGV. This CDR3 contains 14 residues. Here the CDR3 DNA reads TGTGCCAGCAGCTTGGGACAGCATTCTGAAAAACTGTTTTTT. Amino acid sequence: CASSLGQHSEKLFF.

This clonotype was recorded at least ten times. The rearrangement joins TRBV12-3 or TRBV12-4 to TRBJ2-1, with 10 bases matching TRBD2. V was pared by 5 bases and J by 5 bases, with 0 bases of the junction left unmatched. This CDR3 has 13 residues. Here the CDR3 reads CASSGTSDNEQFF. The CDR3 DNA reads TGTGCCAGCAGTGGGACTAGCGACAATGAGCAGTTCTTC.

The gene calls are TRBV5-1 and TRBJ2-5; 13 nucleotides line up with TRBD2. Per germline, CDR1 SGHRS and CDR2 YFSETQ. The V gene end was trimmed by 1 base and the J gene end by 0 bases; junction bases not matched to a gene: 6. The CDR3 contains 18 residues. CDR3 sequence reads: CASSLFTSGGAYQETQYF. DNA for the CDR3: TGCGCCAGCAGCTTGTTTACTAGCGGGGGGGCGTACCAAGAGACCCAGTACTTC.

This clonotype has only a few counts. J is TRBJ2-1 and V is TRBV6-7, with 7 bases that match TRBD1. TRBV6-7 is treated as an ORF (open reading frame) with a function not yet certain. The CDR3 extends over 12 amino acids. The J segment lost 8 bases and the V segment lost 11 bases, leaving 9 bases of the junction unmatched. The CDR3 bases are TGTGCCGGCCCTGACAGGGAGCATGAGCAGTTCTTC. The encoded protein is CAGPDREHEQFF.

This clonotype showed up many times. The chain combines TRBV11-2 with TRBJ1-4, with 7 bases identical to TRBD1. Germline V gives CDR1 SGHAT, CDR2 FQNNGV. The CDR3 totals 14 residues. After removal of 6 bases from V and 4 bases from J, the junction contained 5 bases not matched to a gene. CDR3 amino acids: CASRRGQNNEKLFF. In nucleotides, the CDR3 is TGTGCCAGCAGGCGGGGACAGAATAATGAAAAACTGTTTTTT.

Only a few counts were recorded for this clonotype. This rearrangement joins TRBV7-2 to TRBJ1-5; 8 bases line up with TRBD1. Trimming removed 1 base from V and 6 bases from J; junction bases left unmatched: 5. Germline assignment: CDR1 SGHTA and CDR2 FQGNSA. The CDR3 loop spans 15 amino acids. This CDR3 reads CASSLVTGVSQPQHF. CDR3 coding DNA: TGTGCCAGCAGCTTAGTGACAGGGGTAAGTCAGCCCCAGCATTTT. Looking up the rest from reference TRBV7-2 and TRBJ1-5 gives the full variable domain: GAGVSQSPSNKVTEKGKDVELRCDPISGHTALYWYRQSLGQGLEFLIYFQGNSAPDKSGLPSDRFSAERTGGSVSTLTIQRTQQEDSAVYLCASSLVTGVSQPQHFGDGTRLSIL.

V is TRBV7-2 and J is TRBJ2-2, with a possible D match to TRBD1 (5 bases). Trimming shortened V by 0 bases and J by 6 bases, and 11 bases separated the two germline ends. Germline V gene lookup returns CDR1 SGHTA and CDR2 FQGNSA. The CDR3 covers 15 residues. The CDR3 sequence: CASSLAGQAPGELFF. CDR3 DNA sequence: TGTGCCAGCAGCTTAGCGGGGCAGGCCCCCGGGGAGCTGTTTTTT.

A few counts support this clonotype. The V call is TRBV5-1, the J call TRBJ2-3; 7 bases are shared with TRBD2. The CDR3 is made up of 17 amino acids. Losses at the gene ends were 4 bases for V and 0 bases for J; bases not matched to a gene: 11. Germline CDR1 reads SGHRS; CDR2 reads YFSETQ. The DNA for the CDR3 is TGCGCCAGCAGCCCCCGACTAGCCTGGACTAGCACAGATACGCAGTATTTT. Translation gives CASSPRLAWTSTDTQYF.

The genes are TRBV4-1 and TRBJ2-3, with D perhaps matching TRBD1 (6 bases). The CDR3 is 14 residues long. CDR1 is MGHRA and CDR2 is YSYEKL in the germline V gene. Trimming took off 3 bases at V and 2 bases at J, with 9 bases between the two ends. The CDR3 spells CASSQDRITDTQYF. CDR3 DNA sequence: TGCGCCAGCAGCCAGGACAGAATCACAGATACGCAGTATTTT.

This clonotype occurred once. V and J are TRBV24-1 and TRBJ2-5; 13 positions match TRBD2. CDR1 is KGHDR, CDR2 SFDVKD, per germline. Unmatched junction bases numbered 8, after V lost 3 bases and J lost 5 bases. The length of the CDR3 is 17 residues. In DNA, the CDR3 is TGTGCCACCAGTGATCCGGAGGGACTAGCGGGATCGGAGACCCAGTACTTC. Translated: CATSDPEGLAGSETQYF.

This clonotype was counted many times. The V gene is TRBV4-2, the J gene TRBJ1-1; D is ambiguous. The germline V gene has CDR1 LGHNA and CDR2 YNFKEQ. There are 13 residues in the CDR3. V dropped 0 bases and J dropped 0 bases, with 2 bases sitting between them. The CDR3 DNA reads TGTGCCAGCAGCCAAGAGCTGAACACTGAAGCTTTCTTT. Its translation is CASSQELNTEAFF.

In its sample, this clonotype was seen many times. The genes are TRBV6-1 and TRBJ2-1; the D gene is possibly TRBD1 (6 bases). This CDR3 has 11 amino acids. The germline CDR1 and CDR2 sequences are MNHNS and SASEGT. V lost 7 bases, J lost 5 bases, and 6 bases lay in between. CDR3 sequence (DNA): TGTGCCAGCAACAGGGACAATGAGCAGTTCTTC. Its protein product is CASNRDNEQFF.